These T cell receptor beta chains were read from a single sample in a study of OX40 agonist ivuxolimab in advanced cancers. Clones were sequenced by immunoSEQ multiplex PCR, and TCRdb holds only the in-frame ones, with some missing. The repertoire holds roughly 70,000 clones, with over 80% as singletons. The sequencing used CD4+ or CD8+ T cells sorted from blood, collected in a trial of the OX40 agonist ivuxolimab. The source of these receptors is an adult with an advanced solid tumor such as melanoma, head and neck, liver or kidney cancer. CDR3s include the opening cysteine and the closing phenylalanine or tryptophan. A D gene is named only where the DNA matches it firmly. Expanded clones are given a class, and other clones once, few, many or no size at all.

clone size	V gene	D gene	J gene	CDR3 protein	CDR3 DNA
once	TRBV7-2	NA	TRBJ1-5	CASSLLRTNQPQHF	TGTGCCAGCAGCTTACTACGAACGAATCAGCCCCAGCATTTT
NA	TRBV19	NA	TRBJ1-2	CASTPGRTYGYTF	TGTGCCAGTACTCCGGGACGGACCTACGGCTACACCTTC
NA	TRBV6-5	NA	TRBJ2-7	CASSYSTGNSEQYF	TGTGCCAGCAGTTACTCGACGGGGAACAGCGAGCAGTACTTC
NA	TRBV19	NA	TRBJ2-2	CASSPPGTNTGELFF	TGTGCCAGTAGTCCCCCAGGCACGAACACCGGGGAGCTGTTTTTT
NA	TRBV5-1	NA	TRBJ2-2	CASRRRSGNTGELFF	TGCGCCAGCAGACGAAGGAGCGGAAACACCGGGGAGCTGTTTTTT
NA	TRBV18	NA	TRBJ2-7	CASSSTPGPNYEQYF	TGTGCCAGCTCCTCTACCCCGGGACCCAACTACGAGCAGTACTTC
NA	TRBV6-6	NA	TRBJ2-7	CASSYPGLTYEQYF	TGTGCCAGCAGTTACCCCGGACTAACCTACGAGCAGTACTTC
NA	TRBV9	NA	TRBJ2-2	CASSVMSGELFF	TGTGCCAGCAGCGTTATGTCCGGGGAGCTGTTTTTT
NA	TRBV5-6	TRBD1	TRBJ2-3	CASSYWTGGANTQYF	TGTGCCAGCAGCTACTGGACAGGGGGCGCAAATACGCAGTATTTT
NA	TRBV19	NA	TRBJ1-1	CASRSLRTEAFF	TGTGCCAGTAGATCTCTCCGTACTGAAGCTTTCTTT
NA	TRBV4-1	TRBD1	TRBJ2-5	CASSQDSGGKTQYF	TGCGCCAGCAGCCAAGATTCAGGGGGTAAGACCCAGTACTTC
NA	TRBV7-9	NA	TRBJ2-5	CAIQTTGAWETQYF	TGTGCCATCCAAACCACCGGGGCTTGGGAGACCCAGTACTTC
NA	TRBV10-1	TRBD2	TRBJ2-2	CASSESLAGTGELFF	TGCGCCAGCAGTGAGTCCCTAGCGGGGACCGGGGAGCTGTTTTTT
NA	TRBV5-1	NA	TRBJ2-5	CASSQDWARGQYF	TGCGCCAGCAGCCAGGACTGGGCCCGGGGCCAGTACTTC
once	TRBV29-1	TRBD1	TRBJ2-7	CSARTGTTGSYEQYF	TGCAGCGCCCGGACAGGGACCACGGGCTCCTACGAGCAGTACTTC
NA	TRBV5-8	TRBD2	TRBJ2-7	CASSRGTSGWLYEQYF	TGTGCCAGCAGCCGAGGGACTAGCGGGTGGCTCTACGAGCAGTACTTC
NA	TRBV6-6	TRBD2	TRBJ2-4	CASSSPGLAGVNIQYF	TGTGCCAGCAGTTCCCCGGGACTAGCTGGAGTAAACATTCAGTACTTC
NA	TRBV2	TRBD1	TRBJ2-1	CASLGTGGQFF	TGTGCCAGCCTAGGGACAGGGGGACAGTTCTTC
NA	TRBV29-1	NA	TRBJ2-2	CSAGVGGTGELFF	TGCAGCGCCGGGGTGGGAGGCACCGGGGAGCTGTTTTTT
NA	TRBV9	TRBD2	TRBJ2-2	CASSVVTSGPGELFF	TGTGCCAGCAGCGTAGTGACTAGCGGCCCCGGGGAGCTGTTTTTT
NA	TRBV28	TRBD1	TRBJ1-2	CASSLYTGTGRYGYTF	TGTGCCAGCAGTTTATATACAGGGACAGGGCGCTATGGCTACACCTTC
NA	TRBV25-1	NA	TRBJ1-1	CASSGRGRDPSNTEAFF	TGTGCCAGCAGTGGTCGGGGCAGGGATCCCTCGAACACTGAAGCTTTCTTT
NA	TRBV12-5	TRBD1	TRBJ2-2	CASGLVTGVGTGELFF	TGTGCTAGTGGTTTGGTGACAGGGGTTGGAACCGGGGAGCTGTTTTTT
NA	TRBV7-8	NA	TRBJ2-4	CASSLELGPNIQYF	TGTGCCAGCAGCTTAGAGCTAGGGCCAAACATTCAGTACTTC
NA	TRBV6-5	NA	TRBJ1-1	CASSRTNTEAFF	TGTGCCAGCAGTCGAACGAACACTGAAGCTTTCTTT
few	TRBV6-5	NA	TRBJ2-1	CASSYSAGTFTEQFF	TGTGCCAGCAGTTACTCGGCTGGTACTTTTACAGAGCAGTTCTTC
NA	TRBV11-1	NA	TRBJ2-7	CASSLELETYEQYF	TGTGCCAGCAGCTTAGAGCTAGAAACTTACGAGCAGTACTTC
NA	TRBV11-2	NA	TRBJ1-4	CASSLDRGGRGEKLFF	TGTGCCAGCAGCTTAGATCGCGGGGGACGTGGGGAAAAACTGTTTTTT
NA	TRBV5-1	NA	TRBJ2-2	CASSLEGESYGELFF	TGCGCCAGCAGCTTGGAGGGGGAAAGTTACGGGGAGCTGTTTTTT
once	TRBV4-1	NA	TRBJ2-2	CASSQGGLVTGELFF	TGCGCCAGCAGCCAAGGCGGGTTAGTCACCGGGGAGCTGTTTTTT
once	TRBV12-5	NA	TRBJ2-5	CASEKPGETQYF	TGTGCTAGTGAAAAGCCCGGAGAGACCCAGTACTTC
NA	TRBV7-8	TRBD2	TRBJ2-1	CASSLAPGLADNEQFF	TGTGCCAGCAGCTTAGCTCCGGGACTAGCGGACAATGAGCAGTTCTTC
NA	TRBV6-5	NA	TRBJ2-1	CASSYWAGTYNEQFF	TGTGCCAGCAGTTACTGGGCAGGGACCTACAATGAGCAGTTCTTC
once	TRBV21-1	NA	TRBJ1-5	CASSKGCAQPQHF	TGTGCCAGCAGCAAAGGGTGCGCACAGCCCCAGCATTTT
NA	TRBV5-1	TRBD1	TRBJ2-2	CASSRQGGRTGELFF	TGCGCCAGCAGCAGACAGGGTGGTCGTACCGGGGAGCTGTTTTTT
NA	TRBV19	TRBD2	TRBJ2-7	CASQPGLAPYEQYF	TGTGCCAGTCAACCGGGACTAGCTCCCTACGAGCAGTACTTC
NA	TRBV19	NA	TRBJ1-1	CASSIKGGYTEAFF	TGTGCCAGTAGTATAAAAGGTGGATACACTGAAGCTTTCTTT
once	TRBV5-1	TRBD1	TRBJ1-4	CASSLVGQGEKLFF	TGCGCCAGCAGCTTGGTGGGACAGGGGGAAAAACTGTTTTTT
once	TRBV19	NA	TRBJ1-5	CATNRGTPDQPQHF	TGTGCCACAAATCGGGGTACCCCGGATCAGCCCCAGCATTTT
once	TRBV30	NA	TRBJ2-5	CAWSGGRETQYF	TGTGCCTGGAGTGGGGGCCGGGAGACCCAGTACTTC
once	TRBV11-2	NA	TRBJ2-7	CASSLDRTAVYEQYF	TGTGCCAGCAGCTTAGATAGGACAGCAGTCTACGAGCAGTACTTC
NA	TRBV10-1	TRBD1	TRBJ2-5	CASISPGTVPAIVQETQYF	TGCGCCAGCATCTCCCCCGGGACAGTGCCGGCAATAGTACAAGAGACCCAGTACTTC
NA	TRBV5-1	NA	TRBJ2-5	CASSLIRGETQYF	TGCGCCAGCAGCTTGATAAGGGGGGAGACCCAGTACTTC
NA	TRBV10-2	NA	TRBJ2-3	CASSDVSTDTQYF	TGCGCCAGCAGTGATGTCTCCACAGATACGCAGTATTTT
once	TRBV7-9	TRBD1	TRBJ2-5	CASSLDRQTQYF	TGTGCCAGCAGCCTGGACAGGCAGACCCAGTACTTC